The clone carrying this TCR beta chain was detected ten times or more. Its antigen remains unknown. These data are taken from a study of T-cell memory formation after mild COVID-19. Whole-study context: TCR clusters showed largely donor specificity. Study-wide results and caveats: Pre-infection memory already had some responding clones, implying cross-reactive memory joined. SARS-CoV-2 specificity was not confirmed for second-wave clones peaking on day 37.

MiXCR, run by TCRdb on the 5' RACE reads, gives a single entry per CDR3 protein. The table shows fewer than 700,000 distinct CDR3 sequences, with roughly 18% occurring only once. V dropped 3 bases and J dropped 2 bases, with 8 bases sitting between them. CDR1 and CDR2 (germline): SGHRS, YFSETQ. The CDR3 contains 13 residues. Specimen: PBMCs or a T cell subset sorted from them (not recorded which). This receptor was obtained from an adult woman who had mild COVID-19 (a few samples of this study predate the infection). Cell type and time point are not known. V usage is TRBV5-1 and J usage is TRBJ1-1, with D possibly being TRBD1 (5 bases). CDR3 sequence: CASSWQGNTEAFF. CDR3 in DNA: TGCGCCAGCAGCTGGCAGGGTAACACTGAAGCTTTCTTT.